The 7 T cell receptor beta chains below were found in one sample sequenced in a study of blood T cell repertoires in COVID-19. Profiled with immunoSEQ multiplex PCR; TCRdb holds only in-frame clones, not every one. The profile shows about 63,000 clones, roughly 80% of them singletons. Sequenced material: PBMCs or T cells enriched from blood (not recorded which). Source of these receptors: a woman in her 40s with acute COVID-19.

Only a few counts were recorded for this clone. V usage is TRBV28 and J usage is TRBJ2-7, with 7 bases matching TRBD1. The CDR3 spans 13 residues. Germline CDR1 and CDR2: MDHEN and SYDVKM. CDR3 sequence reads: CASSRSSRDRAAV. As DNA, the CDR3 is TGTGCCAGCAGTCGGAGTTCTCGGGACAGAGCAGCCGTC.

CDR3: CASSFPPSGGFSTDTQYF. The CDR3 nucleotides are TGTGCCAGCAGTTTCCCCCCTAGCGGGGGCTTTAGCACAGATACGCAGTATTTT. The rearrangement links TRBV28 to TRBJ2-3; TRBD2 agrees at 10 bases. J was trimmed by 0 bases and V by 3 bases; bases with no gene match: 9. Looked up from germline, CDR1 is MDHEN and CDR2 is SYDVKM. CDR3 size: 18 residues.

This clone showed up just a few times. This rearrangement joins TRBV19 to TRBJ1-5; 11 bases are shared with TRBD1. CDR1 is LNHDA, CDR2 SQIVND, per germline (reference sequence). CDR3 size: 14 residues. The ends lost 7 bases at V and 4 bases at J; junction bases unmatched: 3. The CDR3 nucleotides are TGTGCCAGTAAGGGACAGGGGGGAAATCAGCCCCAGCATTTT. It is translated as CASKGQGGNQPQHF.

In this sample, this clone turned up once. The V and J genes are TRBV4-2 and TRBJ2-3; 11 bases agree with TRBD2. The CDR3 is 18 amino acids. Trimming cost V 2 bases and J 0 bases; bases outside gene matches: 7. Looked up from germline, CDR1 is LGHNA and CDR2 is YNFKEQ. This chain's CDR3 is CASSQKTRTSGSTDTQYF. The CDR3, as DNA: TGTGCCAGCAGCCAAAAAACTCGGACTAGCGGGAGCACAGATACGCAGTATTTT.

The CDR3 here is CASSFGVQVGPPVVAFF. As DNA, the CDR3 is TGCGCCAGCAGCTTTGGGGTCCAGGTGGGGCCTCCTGTGGTAGCTTTCTTT. The chain employs TRBV5-1 and TRBJ1-1; the D gene is possibly TRBD1 (5 bases). Germline lookup yields CDR1 SGHRS and CDR2 YFSETQ. Trimming removed 2 bases at V and 10 bases at J, with 27 bases between. This CDR3 comprises 17 residues.

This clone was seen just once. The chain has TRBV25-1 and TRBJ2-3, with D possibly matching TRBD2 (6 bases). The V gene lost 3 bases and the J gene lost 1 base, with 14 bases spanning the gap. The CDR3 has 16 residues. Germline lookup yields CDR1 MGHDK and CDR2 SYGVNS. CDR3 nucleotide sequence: TGTGCCAGCAGTGACCGGTCGGGAGCGGGCACAGATACGCAGTATTTT. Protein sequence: CASSDRSGAGTDTQYF.

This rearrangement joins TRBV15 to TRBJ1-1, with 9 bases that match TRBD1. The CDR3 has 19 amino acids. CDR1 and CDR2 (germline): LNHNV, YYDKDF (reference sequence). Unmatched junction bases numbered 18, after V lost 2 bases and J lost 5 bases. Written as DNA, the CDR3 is TGTGCCACCAGCAGACTAAGGGGGGTACAGGGGGCGAGTAGAACTGAAGCTTTCTTT. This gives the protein CATSRLRGVQGASRTEAFF.